The 14 T cell receptor beta chains below all came from one sample that was sequenced in a study of OX40 agonist ivuxolimab in advanced cancers. The repertoire was sequenced with immunoSEQ multiplex PCR; TCRdb's copy has only in-frame clones and lacks some. This table has under 85,000 clones, 90% to 95% appearing once. The material was CD4+ or CD8+ T cells sorted from blood, obtained in a trial of the OX40 agonist ivuxolimab. These receptors were taken from an adult with an advanced solid tumor such as melanoma, head and neck, liver or kidney cancer.

This chain uses TRBV28 with TRBJ1-6; D gene uncertain. Per germline, CDR1 MDHEN and CDR2 SYDVKM. The CDR3 is made up of 14 amino acids. The V and J ends lost 4 bases and 4 bases respectively, with 8 bases between them. CDR3 sequence (DNA): TGTGCCAGCAGTTCGGCAGGTTATAATTCACCCCTCCACTTT. Translated, it gives CASSSAGYNSPLHF.

V gene TRBV11-2 combines with J gene TRBJ2-1, with TRBD2 matching over 8 bases. V lost 5 bases to trimming and J lost 4 bases; unmatched junction nucleotides: 10. Germline V gene sequence: CDR1 SGHAT, CDR2 FQNNGV. The CDR3 sequence is 16 residues long. CDR3 sequence: CASSVLSSGSYNEQFF. The CDR3, as DNA: TGTGCCAGCAGCGTTTTATCGAGCGGGAGTTACAATGAGCAGTTCTTC.

The gene calls are TRBV7-9 and TRBJ1-4, with 9 bases matching TRBD1. Germline CDR1 reads SEHNR; CDR2 reads FQNEAQ (reference sequence). The CDR3 runs 16 residues. J was trimmed by 10 bases and V by 1 base; bases with no gene match: 10. DNA of the CDR3: TGTGCCAGCAGCTTAGACCCCGGACAGGGGTCGGGAAAACTGTTTTTT. Translated, it gives CASSLDPGQGSGKLFF.

This chain links TRBV28 with TRBJ2-7, with 8 positions matching TRBD1. The V gene's germline CDR1 is MDHEN and CDR2 SYDVKM. This CDR3 is 14 amino acids long. With 2 bases clipped from V and 3 bases from J, the junction kept 3 bases outside the gene matches. The CDR3 DNA follows: TGTGCCAGCAGTTTACCACAGGGGGACTACGAGCAGTACTTC. Its protein is CASSLPQGDYEQYF.

V gene TRBV11-2 combines with J gene TRBJ1-2; D perhaps matches TRBD1 (5 bases). Germline lookup yields CDR1 SGHAT and CDR2 FQNNGV. The V gene lost 5 bases and the J gene lost 5 bases, with 9 bases spanning the gap. The CDR3 sequence is 12 residues long. CDR3 nucleotides: TGTGCCAGCAGCCCGTCAGGGTATGGCTACACCTTC. The encoded protein is CASSPSGYGYTF.

The rearrangement links TRBV6-5 to TRBJ2-3, with D uncertain. V shed 6 bases and J shed 1 base, with 11 bases lying between them. The germline CDR1 and CDR2 sequences are MNHEY and SVGAGI. The CDR3 is 14 amino acids. CDR3 loop: CASRQTLGTDTQYF. For the CDR3, the DNA is TGTGCCAGCAGACAGACACTCGGCACAGATACGCAGTATTTT.

This clone was seen once. The rearrangement uses TRBV5-4 and TRBJ2-7, with D tentatively TRBD1 or TRBD2 (6 bases each). Deletions cut 3 bases from V and 0 bases from J, with 19 bases between. In germline, CDR1 is SGHNT, CDR2 YYREEE (reference sequence). CDR3 length: 17 amino acids. DNA for the CDR3: TGTGCCAGCAGCTACGGGGGCCGGGGACCGCGCTCCTACGAGCAGTACTTC. Translated, it gives CASSYGGRGPRSYEQYF. The full variable domain, its missing parts supplied by reference TRBV5-4 and TRBJ2-7, is ETGVTQSPTHLIKTRGQQVTLRCSSQSGHNTVSWYQQALGQGPQFIFQYYREEENGRGNFPPRFSGLQFPNYSSELNVNALELDDSALYLCASSYGGRGPRSYEQYFGPGTRLTVT.

The genes are TRBV9 and TRBJ2-1; 7 positions match TRBD2. There are 18 residues in the CDR3. With V trimmed by 3 bases and J by 0 bases, 12 bases remained unmatched. CDR1 SGDLS and CDR2 YYNGEE come from the germline V gene. The CDR3, as DNA: TGTGCCAGCAGCGCACGTAGGCATGGGGGGGGCTCCTACAATGAGCAGTTCTTC. It specifies CASSARRHGGGSYNEQFF.

For the CDR3, the DNA is TGTGCCAGCAGTTACAGGGCCTACGAGCAGTACTTC. Translating gives CASSYRAYEQYF. V gene TRBV6-5 combines with J gene TRBJ2-7; D not certain. The germline CDR1 and CDR2 sequences are MNHEY and SVGAGI. This CDR3 region has 12 residues. The V end lost 2 bases, the J end lost 2 bases, and 4 bases lay between the germline ends.

V usage is TRBV11-2 and J usage is TRBJ2-3; a weak D match, TRBD1 (6 bases). The CDR3 has 15 residues. CDR1 is SGHAT, CDR2 FQNNGV, per germline. With 6 bases removed from V and 1 base from J, the gap between germline ends came to 14 bases. CDR3 amino acids: CASSTRGLGTDTQYF. In nucleotides, the CDR3 is TGTGCCAGCAGTACGAGGGGGTTGGGCACAGATACGCAGTATTTT.

This rearrangement joins TRBV25-1 to TRBJ2-3, with a weak D call TRBD1 (6 bases). The CDR3 runs to 14 residues. V dropped 6 bases and J dropped 2 bases, with 12 bases sitting between them. CDR1 MGHDK and CDR2 SYGVNS come from the germline V gene. The CDR3 DNA follows: TGTGCCAGCAGACACAGGGTTTCCACAGATACGCAGTATTTT. Translated, it gives CASRHRVSTDTQYF. The full variable domain, in which reference TRBV25-1 and TRBJ2-3 provide the parts outside the CDR3, is EADIYQTPRYLVIGTGKKITLECSQTMGHDKMYWYQQDPGMELHLIHYSYGVNSTEKGDLSSESTVSRIRTEHFPLTLESARPSHTSQYLCASRHRVSTDTQYFGPGTRLTVL.

This clone is a singleton in its sample. The chain has TRBV6-6 and TRBJ1-5, with D possibly TRBD1 on 5 matching bases. The CDR3 runs 15 residues. V lost 4 bases and J 7 bases, leaving 17 bases between the germline ends. CDR1 is MNHNY, CDR2 SVGAGI, per germline (reference sequence). The CDR3 nucleotides are TGTGCCAGCAGTTGGGGGACCCCGGGGATCCAGCCCCAGCATTTT. Translated: CASSWGTPGIQPQHF.

The CDR3 spells CASSSTSGTGDEQFF. CDR3 in DNA: TGTGCCAGCAGCTCAACTAGCGGGACTGGCGATGAGCAGTTCTTC. The rearrangement uses TRBV5-6 and TRBJ2-1; 10 nucleotides match TRBD2. CDR3 length equals 15 residues. With V trimmed by 3 bases and J by 8 bases, 8 bases remained unmatched. Germline assignment: CDR1 SGHDT and CDR2 YYEEEE.

The V call is TRBV4-1, the J call TRBJ1-2; TRBD1 matches 7 bases. Germline V gene data show CDR1 as MGHRA and CDR2 as YSYEKL. The ends lost 4 bases at V and 3 bases at J; junction bases unmatched: 11. CDR3 length: 16 amino acids. CDR3 sequence: CASSLTRDRGYYGYTF. As DNA, the CDR3 is TGCGCCAGCAGCCTAACCCGGGACAGAGGGTACTATGGCTACACCTTC.